This record looks at one TCR beta chain sequence and its context. Germline lookup yields CDR1 SGDLS and CDR2 YYNGEE. V gave up 1 base and J gave up 4 bases; unmatched junction bases: 7. The CDR3 consists of 16 residues. These data are taken from a study of blood T cell repertoires in COVID-19. Overall study context: Acute and convalescent COVID-19 specimens originated in the United States, Italy and Spain. In each case, the material was cDNA or gDNA derived from T cells, B-cell-depleted T cells, or PBMCs.

Original data processing: Amplification from reference gene primers served as the basis for estimated nucleated cell counts. The table came from immunoSEQ multiplex PCR; TCRdb's copy has only in-frame clones and leaves some out. V and J calls plus clone size are reproduced from that table; the DNA served to infer D and trimming. Here the sample spans some 66,000 clones, over 80% being singletons. The sample was peripheral blood. The chain couples TRBV9 to TRBJ1-1; TRBD1 aligns across 10 bases. The sequence was obtained from a human donor in a cohort sampled during active COVID-19. CDR3 loop: CASSVTHGTGVTEAFF. The CDR3 nucleotides are TGTGCCAGCAGCGTAACTCACGGGACAGGGGTCACTGAAGCTTTCTTT.